The rows below give T cell receptor beta chains drawn from one sample of a study of blood T cell repertoires in COVID-19. TCRdb keeps only in-frame clones here, not all; method: immunoSEQ multiplex PCR. Counted here are 200,000 to 300,000 clones, about 90% occurring once; the ten biggest clones make up 3% to 4%. The material sequenced was PBMCs or T cells enriched from blood (not recorded which). The receptors here all came from a woman in her forties with acute COVID-19. Both conserved end residues are part of each CDR3. D genes are given only for firm matches. Clone size appears in some rows only: once, few, many, or a class for an expanded clone.

d_call j_call clone_size v_call cdr3_length cdr3_nt cdr3_aa
- TRBJ2-2 - TRBV18 15 TGTGCCAGCTCAGGGATGGGACAGAACACCGGGGAGCTGTTTTTT CASSGMGQNTGELFF
- TRBJ2-3 - TRBV28 14 TGTGCCAGCAGTTTAGGGGGGAGCACAGATACGCAGTATTTT CASSLGGSTDTQYF
- TRBJ1-6 - TRBV2 15 TGTGCCAGCAGTGTCACAGGGCCCTATAATTCACCCCTCCACTTT CASSVTGPYNSPLHF
- TRBJ2-1 - TRBV11-1 13 TGTGCCAGCAGCCCCCGGTCCTACAATGAGCAGTTCTTC CASSPRSYNEQFF
TRBD2 TRBJ2-3 few TRBV4-2 17 TGTGCCAGCAGGCAAGGGGTGACTAGCGGGAGAATAGATACGCAGTATTTT CASRQGVTSGRIDTQYF
- TRBJ1-1 - TRBV7-9 15 TGTGCCAGCAGCCTTACAGGTCCCATGAACACTGAAGCTTTCTTT CASSLTGPMNTEAFF
TRBD1 TRBJ2-7 - TRBV30 17 TGTGCCTGGAGTGAATCCCTTTCGACAGGGTCCTCATTGGGGCAGTACTTC CAWSESLSTGSSLGQYF
TRBD1 TRBJ1-3 - TRBV7-9 16 TGTGCCAGCAGCTCAGCAGACAGGGCCTCTGGAAACACCATATATTTT CASSSADRASGNTIYF
TRBD1 TRBJ2-5 - TRBV10-2 13 TGCGCCAGCAGTGAGATTCTCCCGGACAGGGCGTACTTC CASSEILPDRAYF
TRBD1 TRBJ2-7 - TRBV5-1 15 TGCGCCAGCAGCTTGGCCGTGACAGGGGGCGTCGAGCAGTACTTC CASSLAVTGGVEQYF
- TRBJ2-2 - TRBV3-1/TRBV3-2 15 TGTGCCAGCAGCCAACAGGGACAGAACACCGGGGAGCTGTTTTTT CASSQQGQNTGELFF
TRBD1 TRBJ2-7 - TRBV11-1 15 TGTGCCAGCAGCTTAGGTTTCCGGGACAGCTACGAGCAGTACTTC CASSLGFRDSYEQYF
- TRBJ2-3 - TRBV9 14 TGTGCCAGCAGCGTACAGATTAGCACAGATACGCAGTATTTT CASSVQISTDTQYF
- TRBJ1-3 - TRBV9 16 TGTGCCAGCAGCGCCGACATCGTACCTTCCGGAAACACCATATATTTT CASSADIVPSGNTIYF
TRBD1 TRBJ1-2 - TRBV5-1 15 TGCGCCAGCAGGTCCGGGACAGGGGATAACTATGGCTACACCTTC CASRSGTGDNYGYTF
TRBD1 TRBJ2-7 once TRBV27 18 TGTGCCAGCAGTCCCCGGGGCGGACGGGACAGGGAATCCTACGAGCAGTACTTC CASSPRGGRDRESYEQYF
TRBD1 TRBJ1-2 - TRBV11-2 13 TGTGCCAGCAGTTACGACAGGGGTAGTGGCTACACCTTC CASSYDRGSGYTF
TRBD1 TRBJ2-4 - TRBV5-5 14 TGTGCCAGCAGCTTGGCCTTGTGGGACAGCATTCAGTACTTC CASSLALWDSIQYF
- TRBJ2-5 - TRBV10-1 15 TGCGCCAGCAGTGACACCGGGACAAGAGAAGAGACCCAGTACTTC CASSDTGTREETQYF
TRBD1 TRBJ1-1 - TRBV4-2 15 TGTGCCAGCAGCCAAGACGGGACAGGGGGTACTGAAGCTTTCTTT CASSQDGTGGTEAFF
TRBD2 TRBJ2-7 - TRBV3-1/TRBV3-2 15 TGTGCCAGCAGCCAAGTTGGGGAGGGGCCCGACGAGCAGTACTTC CASSQVGEGPDEQYF
- TRBJ2-3 - TRBV7-5 16 TGTGCCAGAAGCTTCCTAGCGGGAGGGAGCACAGATACGCAGTATTTT CARSFLAGGSTDTQYF
- TRBJ1-5 - TRBV6-5 14 TGTGCCAGCGGGGGGTTGGGTAGCAATCAGCCCCAGCATTTT CASGGLGSNQPQHF
- TRBJ2-1 - TRBV25-1 17 TGTGCCAGCAGTGAAAGGGGGTTAGCGGGTCCCTGGGGTGAGCAGTTCTTC CASSERGLAGPWGEQFF
- TRBJ2-7 - TRBV7-9 14 TGTGCCAGCAGCTTAGCGGGACTTTCCTACGAGCAGTACTTC CASSLAGLSYEQYF
- TRBJ2-7 - TRBV3-1/TRBV3-2 15 TGTGCCAGCAGCCAAGGGACGGGAACCGGCTACGAGCAGTACTTC CASSQGTGTGYEQYF
- TRBJ1-1 - TRBV5-5 12 TGTGCCAGCAGCTTTTGGGGGGCTGAAGCTTTCTTT CASSFWGAEAFF
TRBD1 TRBJ1-6 - TRBV10-2 14 TGCGCCAGCAGAGACGGGACAGGGTCATCACCCCTCCACTTT CASRDGTGSSPLHF
TRBD2 TRBJ2-7 - TRBV27 14 TGTGCCAGCAGGGTAGCGGGAGAAAACTACGAGCAGTACTTC CASRVAGENYEQYF
TRBD2 TRBJ2-7 few TRBV27 15 TGTGCCAGCAGCCTGACTAGCGGGAGTGTGGGCGAGCAGTACTTC CASSLTSGSVGEQYF
- TRBJ2-2 few TRBV5-1 15 TGCGCCAGCAGCCAGCAGTCCACAGGGACCGGGGAGCTGTTTTTT CASSQQSTGTGELFF
TRBD2 TRBJ2-7 - TRBV9 16 TGTGCCAGCAGCCCCAACAGCGGGAGTAGGCCCTACGAGCAGTACTTC CASSPNSGSRPYEQYF
TRBD2 TRBJ2-7 - TRBV7-3 15 TGTGCCAGCAGCCTGGGACTAGCGGGAGGCCACGAGCAGTACTTC CASSLGLAGGHEQYF
TRBD1 TRBJ2-7 - TRBV12-3/TRBV12-4 13 TGTGCCAGCAGCCCTGGGACAGGGGGCGAGCAGTACTTC CASSPGTGGEQYF
TRBD2 TRBJ2-7 once TRBV10-3 15 TGTGCCATCAGTGACCCCGGGACTAGCTGGAACGAGCAGTACTTC CAISDPGTSWNEQYF
TRBD1 TRBJ2-7 - TRBV4-2 14 TGTGCCAGCAGCGTACCGGGACAGTCCTACGAGCAGTACTTC CASSVPGQSYEQYF
TRBD2 TRBJ2-2 - TRBV25-1 18 TGTGCCAGCAGTGATCTGGGGGCTAGCGGGACCAACACCGGGGAGCTGTTTTTT CASSDLGASGTNTGELFF
- TRBJ2-7 - TRBV6-2/TRBV6-3 14 TGTGCCAGCAGTTACGTCGGGGGTTCCTACGAGCAGTACTTC CASSYVGGSYEQYF
- TRBJ2-5 - TRBV7-9 15 TGTGCCAGCAGCTCCCTGTGGGCAGCCCAAGAGACCCAGTACTTC CASSSLWAAQETQYF
- TRBJ2-1 - TRBV7-9 12 TGTGCCAGCCGCTCGGGGGTCAATGAGCAGTTCTTC CASRSGVNEQFF
TRBD2 TRBJ2-5 - TRBV30 18 TGTGCCTGGAGCCCGCTTAGTTTAGCGGGGCCATACCAAGAGACCCAGTACTTC CAWSPLSLAGPYQETQYF
- TRBJ1-5 once TRBV7-8 16 TGTGCCAGCAGCTTAGGACGAGCACTAGCCTATCAGCCCCAGCATTTT CASSLGRALAYQPQHF
TRBD1 TRBJ2-1 - TRBV27 15 TGTGCCAGCAGTCACACAGGGGGCGCTCCCAATGAGCAGTTCTTC CASSHTGGAPNEQFF
- TRBJ1-2 - TRBV29-1 12 TGCAGCGTTGCGGTTGGGGCTGGTGGCTACACCTTC CSVAVGAGGYTF
- TRBJ2-3 - TRBV5-6 14 TGTGCCAGCAGCTTGGGGACAGACTCAGATACGCAGTATTTT CASSLGTDSDTQYF
TRBD2 TRBJ2-2 - TRBV5-4 15 TGTGCCAGCAGCGCGGGACTAGCGAACACCGGGGAGCTGTTTTTT CASSAGLANTGELFF
- TRBJ2-3 - TRBV5-5 13 TGTGCCAGCAGCCTGGGACTTCCAGATACGCAGTATTTT CASSLGLPDTQYF
- TRBJ2-1 - TRBV6-1 12 TGTGCCAGCAGTGAACTTGAGGCTGAGCAGTTCTTC CASSELEAEQFF
- TRBJ1-1 - TRBV11-2 14 TGTGCCAGCAGCTTAGAGACAGGCTTAACTGAAGCTTTCTTT CASSLETGLTEAFF
- TRBJ1-3 once TRBV5-3 15 TGTGCCAGAAGCTTGAAAAGGGGCTCTGGAAACACCATATATTTT CARSLKRGSGNTIYF
TRBD2 TRBJ2-7 once TRBV9 15 TGTGCCAGCAGCGTAGGCCCTAGCGGAACTTACGAGCAGTACTTC CASSVGPSGTYEQYF
TRBD2 TRBJ2-3 few TRBV6-1 17 TGTGCCAGCAGTGAGGAGGCTAGCGGGATATTAGCAGATACGCAGTATTTT CASSEEASGILADTQYF
TRBD1 TRBJ1-2 - TRBV14 15 TGTGCCAGCAGCCGTCCCGGGACAGGGAACTATGGCTACACCTTC CASSRPGTGNYGYTF
TRBD1 TRBJ2-1 - TRBV2 14 TGTGCCAGCAGTGGGACAGGGGGCTACAATGAGCAGTTCTTC CASSGTGGYNEQFF
- TRBJ1-2 - TRBV25-1 13 TGTGCCAGCAGCGACAGGAATAACTATGGCTACACCTTC CASSDRNNYGYTF